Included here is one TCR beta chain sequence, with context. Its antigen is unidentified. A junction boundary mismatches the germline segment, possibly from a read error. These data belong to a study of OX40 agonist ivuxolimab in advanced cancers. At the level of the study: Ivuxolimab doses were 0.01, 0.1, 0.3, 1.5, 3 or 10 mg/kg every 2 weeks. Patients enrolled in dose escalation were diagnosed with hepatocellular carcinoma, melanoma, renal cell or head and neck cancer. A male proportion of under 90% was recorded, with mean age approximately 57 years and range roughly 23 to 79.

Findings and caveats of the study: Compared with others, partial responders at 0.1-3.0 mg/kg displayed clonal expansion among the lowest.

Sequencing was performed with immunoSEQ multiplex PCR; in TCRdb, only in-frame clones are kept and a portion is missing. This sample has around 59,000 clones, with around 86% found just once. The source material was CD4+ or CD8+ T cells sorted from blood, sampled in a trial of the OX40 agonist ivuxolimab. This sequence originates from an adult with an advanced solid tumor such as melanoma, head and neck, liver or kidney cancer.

CDR3 residues: CASRFLTNTDTQYF. CDR3 sequence (DNA): TGCGCGAGCAGGTTTCTTACCAACACAGATACGCAGTATTTT. The genes are TRBV5-1 and TRBJ2-3, with D unresolved. The CDR3 runs to 14 residues. CDR1 is SGHRS, CDR2 YFSETQ, per germline. The entire variable domain, with the rest obtained from reference TRBV5-1 and TRBJ2-3, is as follows: KAGVTQTPRYLIKTRGQQVTLSCSPISGHRSVSWYQQTPGQGLQFLFEYFSETQRNKGNFPGRFSGRQFSNSRSEMNVSTLELGDSALYLCASRFLTNTDTQYFGPGTRLTVL.